The clone carrying this T cell receptor beta chain came up once. Its specificity is not known. Assay: immunoSEQ multiplex PCR; the TCRdb copy retains only in-frame clones and omits some. The sample includes 99,000 or so clones, more than 70% of them seen just once. The CDR3 sequence is 13 residues long. The trim removed 3 bases at V and 8 bases at J, leaving 4 bases unmatched. The germline V gene has CDR1 SGHKS and CDR2 YYEKEE (reference sequence). This sample is part of a study of graft-versus-host responses after intestinal transplantation. Study-wide findings and caveats: Graft-versus-host to host-versus-graft clonal ratios in allografts were high in patients with graft-donor T cell macrochimerism. GvH clonotypes were identified within recipient marrow, with a subset emerging first in ileum or blood.

The chain links TRBV5-5 to TRBJ1-3; 8 bases align to TRBD1. This receptor was taken from a human patient who received an intestinal transplant, so some T cells may come from the graft donor. The sample in question was PBMCs, obtained 255 days after intestinal transplant. The CDR3 protein is CASSWGQVDTIYF. CDR3 in DNA: TGTGCCAGCAGCTGGGGACAGGTGGACACCATATATTTT.